This T cell receptor beta chain stems from a study of cytomegalovirus exposure and HLA in healthy donors. The overall study: Around 80 million unique TCR sequences came from HLA-typed donors in an early release. General observations from the study: 87-base-pair reads could not separate some V segments, including TRBV6-2 and TRBV6-3. Certain sequence variants were highly shared and formed a cluster, and this cluster was likely a sequencing artifact. CMV antigen specificity was confirmed in vitro for three CMV-associated chains.

The CDR3 length is 12 residues. V lost 4 bases and J 6 bases, leaving 12 bases between the germline ends. CDR1 SQVTM and CDR2 ANQGSEA come from the germline V gene. As for this clone: What it recognizes is unknown.

This PCR relied on a set of 60 Vbeta primers and 13 Jbeta primers. The assay was immunoSEQ multiplex PCR, and TCRdb's table has in-frame clones only and misses some. The sample has around 240,000 clones, roughly 82% seen once; the top ten hold around 5.4%. This chain uses TRBV29-1 with TRBJ1-2; possibly TRBD1 for D (5 bases). Sequenced input: PBMCs. This clonotype originated in a woman aged 40 to 50 in good health and CMV-seropositive. This CDR3 is CSVVGGRDGYTF. CDR3 nucleotides: TGCAGCGTTGTGGGCGGCAGGGATGGCTACACCTTC.